This T cell receptor beta chain emerged from a study of T-cell reconstitution after alpha-beta-depleted transplantation in children. Many counts were recorded for this clonotype. Unique molecular identifiers were incorporated when the TCRbeta library was constructed. TCRdb fed the PCR reads into MiXCR, producing one record per CDR3 protein. The sample includes around 410,000 distinct CDR3 sequences, about 11% seen only once; the top ten take approximately 5%. The germline V gene has CDR1 DFQATT and CDR2 SNEGSKA (reference sequence). This CDR3 is built from 13 residues. Trimming took 4 bases from V and 12 from J, leaving 19 bases between them.

This TCR derives from a human donor who donated a stem cell graft to a child with acute myeloid leukemia. This chain links TRBV20-1 with TRBJ1-5; D is ambiguous. The specimen comprised PBMCs from the stem cell graft donor, sampled from the stem cell graft. CDR3 sequence: CSATPSARADQHF. For the CDR3, the DNA is TGCAGTGCTACACCTAGCGCCCGGGCCGACCAGCATTTT.